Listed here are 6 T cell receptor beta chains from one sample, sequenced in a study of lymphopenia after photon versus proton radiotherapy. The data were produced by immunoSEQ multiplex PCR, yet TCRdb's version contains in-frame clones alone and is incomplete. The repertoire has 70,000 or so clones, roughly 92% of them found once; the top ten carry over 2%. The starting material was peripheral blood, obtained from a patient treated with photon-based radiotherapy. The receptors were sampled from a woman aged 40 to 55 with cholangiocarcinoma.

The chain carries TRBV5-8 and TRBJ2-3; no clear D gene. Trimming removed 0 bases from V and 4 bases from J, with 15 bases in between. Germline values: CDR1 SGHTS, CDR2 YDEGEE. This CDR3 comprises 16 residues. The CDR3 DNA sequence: TGTGCCAGCAGCTTGGGCGCAGGAAGACGGTCAGATACGCAGTATTTT. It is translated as CASSLGAGRRSDTQYF.

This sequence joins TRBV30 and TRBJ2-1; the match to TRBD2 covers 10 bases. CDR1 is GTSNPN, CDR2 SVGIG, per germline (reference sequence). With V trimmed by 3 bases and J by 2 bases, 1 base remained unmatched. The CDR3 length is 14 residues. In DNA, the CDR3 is TGTGCCTGGAGGGGGACTAGCGCCTACAATGAGCAGTTCTTC. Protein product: CAWRGTSAYNEQFF.

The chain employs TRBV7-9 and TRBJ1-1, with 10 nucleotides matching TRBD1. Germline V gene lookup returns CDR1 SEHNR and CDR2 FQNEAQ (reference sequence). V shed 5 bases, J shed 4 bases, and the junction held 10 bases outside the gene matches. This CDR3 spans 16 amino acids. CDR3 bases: TGTGCCAGCAGCGCCTTAGGACAGGGGGGGTCCACTGAAGCTTTCTTT. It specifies CASSALGQGGSTEAFF.

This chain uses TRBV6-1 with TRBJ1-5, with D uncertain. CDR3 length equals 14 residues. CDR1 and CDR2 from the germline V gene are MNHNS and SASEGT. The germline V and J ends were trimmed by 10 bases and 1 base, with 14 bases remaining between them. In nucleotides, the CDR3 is TGTGCCACCAAGCTCGACGGAAGCAATCAGCCCCAGCATTTT. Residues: CATKLDGSNQPQHF.

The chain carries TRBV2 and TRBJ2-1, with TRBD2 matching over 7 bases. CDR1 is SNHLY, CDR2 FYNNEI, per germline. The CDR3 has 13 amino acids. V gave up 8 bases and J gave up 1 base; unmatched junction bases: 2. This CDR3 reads CASRGDSYNEQFF. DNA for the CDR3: TGTGCCAGCCGGGGGGATTCCTACAATGAGCAGTTCTTC.

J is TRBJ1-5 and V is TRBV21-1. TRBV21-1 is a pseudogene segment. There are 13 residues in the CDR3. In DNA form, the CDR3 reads TGTGCCAGCAGCAAAGTAGGGTACCAGCCCCAGCATTTT. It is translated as CASSKVGYQPQHF.